In its sample, the clone carrying this T cell receptor (beta chain) was seen once. Its target is unknown. The record originates from a study of siplizumab effects on memory and regulatory T cells. V shed 0 bases and J 5 bases; nucleotides not matched to a gene: 15. The CDR3 consists of 18 residues. Germline CDR1 and CDR2: SGHRS and YFSETQ. The data were produced by immunoSEQ multiplex PCR, yet TCRdb's version contains in-frame clones alone and is incomplete. The repertoire holds 75,000 to 100,000 clones, with 90% to 95% as singletons. The study's findings and limits: Only a minor fraction of alloreactive clones mapped to unstimulated subsets. No assignable naive or memory phenotype existed for roughly 80-95% of proliferating CD4+ or CD8+ clones. Siplizumab produced a significant reduction in alloreactive sequences that were traceable to unstimulated CD4+ memory cells. The Treg-derived share of mappable alloreactive CD4+ clones averaged roughly 64% with siplizumab and roughly 28% in controls.

The sample comprised non-Treg CD4+ T cells sorted from blood. V and J are TRBV5-1 and TRBJ1-1; the match to TRBD1 covers 8 bases. This TCR was sampled from a human donor in good health. The CDR3 here is CASSLVSQGGSSRTEAFF. Written as DNA, the CDR3 is TGCGCCAGCAGCTTGGTGTCACAGGGGGGTTCATCGAGGACTGAAGCTTTCTTT. Using reference TRBV5-1 and TRBJ1-1 for the parts outside the CDR3, the full variable domain is KAGVTQTPRYLIKTRGQQVTLSCSPISGHRSVSWYQQTPGQGLQFLFEYFSETQRNKGNFPGRFSGRQFSNSRSEMNVSTLELGDSALYLCASSLVSQGGSSRTEAFFGQGTRLTVV.